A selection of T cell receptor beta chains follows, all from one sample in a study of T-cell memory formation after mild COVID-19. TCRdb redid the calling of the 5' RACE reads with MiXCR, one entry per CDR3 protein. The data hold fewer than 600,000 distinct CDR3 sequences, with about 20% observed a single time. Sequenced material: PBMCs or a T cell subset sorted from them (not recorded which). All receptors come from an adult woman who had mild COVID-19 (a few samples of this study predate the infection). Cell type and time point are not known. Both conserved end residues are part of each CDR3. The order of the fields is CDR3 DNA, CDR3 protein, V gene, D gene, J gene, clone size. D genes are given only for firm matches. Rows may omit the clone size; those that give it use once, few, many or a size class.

TGTGCCAGCAGCTTCGGCCTGACAGGGGGATCCTACGAGCAGTACTTC,CASSFGLTGGSYEQYF,TRBV7-9,TRBD1,TRBJ2-7,.
TGTGCCAGCAGCTTAGCATCCGGGTCGTACACTGAAGCTTTCTTT,CASSLASGSYTEAFF,TRBV7-2,.,TRBJ1-1,few
TGCAGCGTTGCCCTAGCGGGCTTCACAGATACGCAGTATTTT,CSVALAGFTDTQYF,TRBV29-1,TRBD2,TRBJ2-3,.
TGTGCCAGCAGCCTGGGGGCAGGGGAGGGTGAGCAAGAGACCCAGTACTTC,CASSLGAGEGEQETQYF,TRBV5-5,.,TRBJ2-5,few
TGTGCCAGCAGCCGGTTTGCCGGGACTCCCAGCGAGCAGTACTTC,CASSRFAGTPSEQYF,TRBV7-2,.,TRBJ2-7,few
TGTGCCAGCAGCAACTACGGCGGGATTTCTACAGATACGCAGTATTTT,CASSNYGGISTDTQYF,TRBV14,.,TRBJ2-3,few
TGTGCCAGCAGCCGTGACCCGGGACAGGGGGCCGCTGAAGCTTTCTTT,CASSRDPGQGAAEAFF,TRBV6-2/TRBV6-3,TRBD1,TRBJ1-1,.
TGTGCCACCAGTGAAGGCTCTCGGAACACTGAAGCTTTCTTT,CATSEGSRNTEAFF,TRBV24-1,.,TRBJ1-1,many
TGTGCCAGCAGCTTAATAACTCTCGGGACAGGCTCCAATGAGCAGTTCTTC,CASSLITLGTGSNEQFF,TRBV7-9,TRBD1,TRBJ2-1,.
TGTGCCAGCAGGCAGACAGGGGTTCCCAATCAGCCCCAGCATTTT,CASRQTGVPNQPQHF,TRBV6-2/TRBV6-3,TRBD1,TRBJ1-5,few
TGTGCCAGCAGTTCCCCTTCACGGCGGGGGTATACGCAGTATTTT,CASSSPSRRGYTQYF,TRBV6-5,TRBD2,TRBJ2-3,.
TGTGCCAGCAGTTATTCCAGGGCCGGGGATACCCAGTACTTC,CASSYSRAGDTQYF,TRBV6-5,.,TRBJ2-5,.
TGCAGTGCTAGAGATTTGAACAGGGCCCAAGCTTTTGAGCCCCAGCATTTT,CSARDLNRAQAFEPQHF,TRBV20-1,.,TRBJ1-5,few
TGTGCCAGCAGTTTAGCGGCGGGAGGGAAGAACAATGAGCAGTTCTTC,CASSLAAGGKNNEQFF,TRBV12-3/TRBV12-4,TRBD2,TRBJ2-1,few
TGTGCCAGCAGCTTAAGGGCAGGAAATCAGCCCCAGCATTTT,CASSLRAGNQPQHF,TRBV7-2,.,TRBJ1-5,.
TGTGCCAGCAACGACGGCGGTGAAGCTTTCTTT,CASNDGGEAFF,TRBV6-5,.,TRBJ1-1,.
TGTGCCAGCAGCGGTAGCCCTAGCGGGAAAGAGACCCAGTACTTC,CASSGSPSGKETQYF,TRBV7-3,TRBD2,TRBJ2-5,few
TGCAGTGCTAGATCGGACAGGGCGGGTGGAGGTTCACCCCTCCACTTT,CSARSDRAGGGSPLHF,TRBV20-1,TRBD1,TRBJ1-6,.
TGCAGTGCTACCCGGGACTTGAACGAGCAGTACTTC,CSATRDLNEQYF,TRBV20-1,.,TRBJ2-7,few
TGTGCCAGCAGCACCGAGGGCTCGAGACTCCAAGAGACCCAGTACTTC,CASSTEGSRLQETQYF,TRBV7-2,.,TRBJ2-5,.
TGTGCCAGCAGAGATCCTGGTGCCGGGGAGCTGTTTTTT,CASRDPGAGELFF,TRBV3-1,.,TRBJ2-2,few
TGTGCCAGCATTCTAGGACAGTCTAATTCACCCCTCCACTTT,CASILGQSNSPLHF,TRBV5-5,.,TRBJ1-6,few
TGTGCCAGCACTATCTTCTTGGGCACTGAAGCTTTCTTT,CASTIFLGTEAFF,TRBV12-3/TRBV12-4,.,TRBJ1-1,.
TGTGCCAGCAGACTTCAGGGAGCAAGTGAAAAACTGTTTTTT,CASRLQGASEKLFF,TRBV5-5,.,TRBJ1-4,few
TGCAGTGCTACCATAGCTGGGGGCTACACCTTC,CSATIAGGYTF,TRBV20-1,.,TRBJ1-2,few
TGCAGCGTTGAGCCAGAATTACAGGGATCAAACACTGAAGCTTTCTTT,CSVEPELQGSNTEAFF,TRBV29-1,.,TRBJ1-1,few